The 24 T cell receptor beta chains reported below all come from one sample, sequenced in a study of T cells in Graves' hyperthyroidism and ophthalmopathy. It was RNA transcripts that yielded the amplified TCR beta CDR3 regions. The TCR CDR3 was amplified in a first-round RT-PCR using the HTBI primer set. MiXCR, run by TCRdb on the multiplex PCR reads, gives a single entry per CDR3 protein. Of approximately 400,000 distinct CDR3 sequences listed, around 16% are singletons. Input material: blood. These receptors were collected from a woman younger than 30 with Graves' hyperthyroidism.

There are many counts of this clonotype. This chain uses TRBV7-2 with TRBJ2-7, with TRBD1 matching 9 bases. CDR1 SGHTA and CDR2 FQGNSA come from the germline V gene. V lost 1 base and J lost 7; bases outside the gene matches: 8. This CDR3 region has 15 residues. CDR3 amino acids: CASSLGGTGGREQYF. The CDR3 DNA reads as TGTGCCAGCAGCTTAGGGGGTACAGGGGGCAGAGAGCAGTACTTC.

This clonotype was picked up a small number of times. A much larger clonotype is one base distant, so this may be a read error. The rearrangement uses TRBV6-1 and TRBJ2-7; 11 positions agree with TRBD1. The CDR3 totals 17 residues. Germline V gene sequence: CDR1 MNHNS, CDR2 SASEGT. The CDR3: CAGRTSWTGGGFAEQYF. Written as DNA, the CDR3 is TGTGCCGGCAGGACATCCTGGACAGGGGGCGGTTTCGCCGAGCAGTACTTC.

V gene TRBV7-9 combines with J gene TRBJ1-5; D is ambiguous. V dropped 3 bases and J dropped 7 bases, with 10 bases sitting between them. Per germline, CDR1 SEHNR and CDR2 FQNEAQ (reference sequence). The CDR3 length is 13 residues. CDR3 sequence (DNA): TGTGCCAGCAGCTTCGGAGGTCCCCAGCCCCAGCATTTT. Translation: CASSFGGPQPQHF. Combining the CDR3 with reference TRBV7-9 and TRBJ1-5 gives the whole variable domain DTGVSQNPRHKITKRGQNVTFRCDPISEHNRLYWYRQTLGQGPEFLTYFQNEAQLEKSRLLSDRFSAERPKGSFSTLEIQRTEQGDSAMYLCASSFGGPQPQHFGDGTRLSIL.

A word on this clonotype: At one end, the junction sequence differs from germline, possibly due to a read error. The V and J genes are TRBV29-1 and TRBJ2-1, with 13 bases lining up with TRBD2. The V gene's germline CDR1 is SQVTM and CDR2 ANQGSEA. The CDR3 loop spans 15 amino acids. Here the CDR3 reads CSVEGLAGALNEQFF. The CDR3 DNA is TGCAGCGTCGAAGGACTAGCGGGGGCCCTCAATGAGCAGTTCTTC.

This clonotype has at least ten counts. The chain joins TRBV27 to TRBJ2-3; TRBD1 matches 8 bases. This CDR3 contains 14 residues. CDR1 and CDR2 (germline): MNHEY, SMNVEV (reference sequence). With 6 bases clipped from V and 3 bases from J, the junction kept 5 bases outside the gene matches. The CDR3 DNA reads TGTGCCAGCAGCCTACGACAGGGGACAGATACGCAGTATTTT. Its protein product is CASSLRQGTDTQYF.

This clonotype showed up many times. The chain has TRBV11-1 and TRBJ2-5, with a weak D call TRBD2 (6 bases). The V gene lost 2 bases and the J gene lost 4 bases, with 14 bases spanning the gap. This CDR3 has 15 amino acids. Germline V lookup: CDR1 SGHAT, CDR2 FQDESV (reference sequence). The CDR3 protein is CASSLFFGGRETQYF. The CDR3 DNA reads as TGTGCCAGCAGCTTATTTTTCGGAGGGAGAGAGACCCAGTACTTC.

This clonotype was seen repeatedly, ten times or more. The rearrangement joins TRBV7-2 to TRBJ2-3, with 8 bases identical to TRBD2. Germline CDR1 reads SGHTA; CDR2 reads FQGNSA. V was pared by 7 bases and J by 1 base, with 7 bases of the junction left unmatched. The CDR3 runs 15 residues. CDR3 coding DNA: TGTGCCAGCACCTTCGGGGGGGGCGGCACAGATACGCAGTATTTT. Amino acid sequence: CASTFGGGGTDTQYF.

This clonotype was seen only a few times. The gene calls are TRBV7-3 and TRBJ2-1; tentatively, D is TRBD2 (6 bases). The CDR3 extends over 14 amino acids. Germline CDR1 is SGHTA and CDR2 is FQGTGA. The V end lost 3 bases, the J end lost 5 bases, and 11 bases lay between the germline ends. CDR3 DNA sequence: TGTGCCAGCAGCTTTGCGGGACGGCACAATGAGCAGTTCTTC. Encoded protein: CASSFAGRHNEQFF. Using reference TRBV7-3 and TRBJ2-1 for the parts outside the CDR3, the full variable domain is GAGVSQTPSNKVTEKGKYVELRCDPISGHTALYWYRQSLGQGPEFLIYFQGTGAADDSGLPNDRFFAVRPEGSVSTLKIQRTERGDSAVYLCASSFAGRHNEQFFGPGTRLTVL.

The chain has TRBV6-1 and TRBJ1-3; D possibly corresponds to TRBD1 (6 bases). Trimming shortened V by 5 bases and J by 0 bases, and 11 bases separated the two germline ends. This CDR3 comprises 15 residues. CDR1 is MNHNS and CDR2 is SASEGT in the germline V gene. CDR3 in amino acids: CASSTDRNSGNTIYF. The CDR3 region has the DNA TGTGCCAGCAGTACCGACAGGAACTCTGGAAACACCATATATTTT.

A single count supports this clonotype. This chain connects TRBV15 to TRBJ2-6, with TRBD1 matching 7 bases. Unmatched junction bases numbered 4, after V lost 4 bases and J lost 1 base. This CDR3 has 16 residues. Germline-derived CDR1 and CDR2 are LNHNV and YYDKDF (reference sequence). The CDR3 sequence: CATSKTTGSGANVLTF. As DNA, the CDR3 is TGTGCCACCAGCAAAACGACAGGGTCTGGGGCCAACGTCCTGACTTTC.

This clonotype has at least ten counts. The chain joins TRBV11-2 to TRBJ2-7; maybe TRBD1 (5 bases). This CDR3 comprises 15 residues. V was pared by 0 bases and J by 4 bases, with 13 bases between. Germline V CDR1 and CDR2: SGHAT, FQNNGV. DNA for the CDR3: TGTGCCAGCAGCTTAGAGCGGACACGACTTTACGAGCAGTACTTC. Its protein is CASSLERTRLYEQYF.

The table lists this clonotype with a few counts. The rearrangement joins TRBV20-1 to TRBJ2-7, with TRBD2 as a possible D gene (5 bases). Germline CDR1 and CDR2: DFQATT and SNEGSKA (reference sequence). The CDR3 loop spans 14 amino acids. The V and J ends lost 5 bases and 2 bases respectively, with 16 bases between them. In nucleotides, the CDR3 is TGCAGTGCTGCTCATCTCGGGGAGACCTACGAGCAGTACTTC. Encoded protein: CSAAHLGETYEQYF.

This clonotype turned up a few times. The chain joins TRBV19 to TRBJ1-6; 8 nucleotides match TRBD1. CDR3 length equals 15 residues. V trimming: 7 bases; J trimming: 10 bases; junction bases outside the gene matches: 12. Germline CDR1 is LNHDA and CDR2 is SQIVND (reference sequence). This CDR3 reads CASKPRQGLGSPLHF. DNA of the CDR3: TGTGCCAGTAAACCAAGACAGGGGCTAGGATCACCCCTCCACTTT.

This clonotype showed up many times. The V and J genes are TRBV28 and TRBJ2-1; TRBD1 agrees at 9 bases. The CDR3 runs to 16 residues. The V gene end was trimmed by 5 bases and the J gene end by 5 bases; junction bases not matched to a gene: 10. Germline lookup yields CDR1 MDHEN and CDR2 SYDVKM. The CDR3 region is CASSTSEGQGHNEQFF. The CDR3 DNA is TGTGCCAGCAGTACTTCCGAGGGACAGGGACACAATGAGCAGTTCTTC.

Only a few counts were recorded for this clonotype. This CDR3 reads CASSFQTSYEQYF. Here the CDR3 DNA reads TGTGCCAGCAGTTTCCAGACCTCCTACGAGCAGTACTTC. V is TRBV27 and J is TRBJ2-7; D uncertain. This CDR3 is built from 13 residues. Trimming cost V 3 bases and J 0 bases, with 6 bases left between them. CDR1 and CDR2 (germline): MNHEY, SMNVEV (reference sequence).

This clonotype was seen ten or more times. The rearrangement links TRBV11-2 to TRBJ2-3, with TRBD2 matching 11 bases. With V trimmed by 4 bases and J by 0 bases, 3 bases remained unmatched. There are 16 residues in the CDR3. Germline V gene data show CDR1 as SGHAT and CDR2 as FQNNGV. CDR3 residues: CASSSRLAGSTDTQYF. The CDR3 bases are TGTGCCAGCAGCTCCCGACTAGCGGGGAGCACAGATACGCAGTATTTT.

The V call is TRBV5-1, the J call TRBJ2-7; TRBD2 agrees at 10 bases. Germline V CDR1 and CDR2: SGHRS, YFSETQ. The CDR3 has 14 amino acids. Trimming cost V 5 bases and J 2 bases; bases outside gene matches: 4. The DNA of the CDR3 is TGCGCCAGCAGTACCCTAGCGGGGGCCTACGAGCAGTACTTC. Protein product: CASSTLAGAYEQYF.

This clonotype has a count of ten or more. This chain joins TRBV27 and TRBJ1-1; D is perhaps TRBD1 (5 bases). V was cut by 7 bases and J by 0 bases, with 12 bases left in between. The CDR3 loop spans 14 amino acids. Per the germline V gene, CDR1 is MNHEY and CDR2 is SMNVEV (reference sequence). CDR3 nucleotides: TGTGCCAGCAATTCCCAGGGACTGAACACTGAAGCTTTCTTT. Translating it yields CASNSQGLNTEAFF.

The J gene is TRBJ2-5, the V gene TRBV7-6; D is possibly TRBD2 (6 bases). Germline V lookup: CDR1 SGHVS, CDR2 FNYEAQ. The CDR3 extends over 15 amino acids. V was pared by 1 base and J by 4 bases, with 13 bases between. CDR3 loop: CASSLDEAGTETQYF. CDR3 coding DNA: TGTGCCAGCAGCTTAGATGAGGCGGGAACAGAGACCCAGTACTTC.

This clonotype appeared many times. The chain carries TRBV6-1 and TRBJ2-7; TRBD1 matches at 9 bases. CDR1 is MNHNS and CDR2 is SASEGT in the germline V gene. With V trimmed by 0 bases and J by 7 bases, 4 bases remained unmatched. CDR3 length: 14 amino acids. The DNA of the CDR3 is TGTGCCAGCAGTGAAGCGGGGACAGGGCGGGAGCAGTACTTC. Its translation is CASSEAGTGREQYF.

This clonotype showed up many times. The chain joins TRBV7-3 to TRBJ2-1; a possible D gene is TRBD1 (5 bases). V lost 4 bases and J lost 3, with 13 bases in between. Germline V lookup: CDR1 SGHTA, CDR2 FQGTGA. This CDR3 contains 15 residues. The CDR3 is CASSSQETNYNEQFF. CDR3 coding DNA: TGTGCCAGCAGCTCACAGGAGACAAACTACAATGAGCAGTTCTTC.

Notes on this clonotype: One base away lies a much larger clone, so this may be a sequencing read error. V usage is TRBV29-1 and J usage is TRBJ2-7, with 10 bases that match TRBD1. Germline V gives CDR1 SQVTM, CDR2 ANQGSEA. The V segment lost 6 bases and the J segment 9 bases; nucleotides outside the gene matches: 8. The CDR3 is 12 residues long. Written as DNA, the CDR3 is TGCAGCGTGCGGGACAGGGGCCACGGGCAGTACTTC. Amino acids: CSVRDRGHGQYF.

The CDR3 DNA reads TGTGCCAGCAGCTTAACTGGGCTAGCGGGAGACGAGCAGTACTTC. Its protein product is CASSLTGLAGDEQYF. The rearrangement joins TRBV7-3 to TRBJ2-7; TRBD2 matches at 10 bases. Germline lookup yields CDR1 SGHTA and CDR2 FQGTGA. There are 15 residues in the CDR3. V was pared by 0 bases and J by 5 bases, with 4 bases of the junction left unmatched.

This clonotype was seen once. V gene TRBV12-3 or TRBV12-4 combines with J gene TRBJ1-1; D is perhaps TRBD1 (5 bases). Deletions cut 7 bases from V and 4 bases from J, with 13 bases between. The CDR3 consists of 13 residues. The CDR3, as DNA: TGTGCCAGCACCGCGCCTGGGGCCACTGAAGCTTTCTTT. Translated, it gives CASTAPGATEAFF.